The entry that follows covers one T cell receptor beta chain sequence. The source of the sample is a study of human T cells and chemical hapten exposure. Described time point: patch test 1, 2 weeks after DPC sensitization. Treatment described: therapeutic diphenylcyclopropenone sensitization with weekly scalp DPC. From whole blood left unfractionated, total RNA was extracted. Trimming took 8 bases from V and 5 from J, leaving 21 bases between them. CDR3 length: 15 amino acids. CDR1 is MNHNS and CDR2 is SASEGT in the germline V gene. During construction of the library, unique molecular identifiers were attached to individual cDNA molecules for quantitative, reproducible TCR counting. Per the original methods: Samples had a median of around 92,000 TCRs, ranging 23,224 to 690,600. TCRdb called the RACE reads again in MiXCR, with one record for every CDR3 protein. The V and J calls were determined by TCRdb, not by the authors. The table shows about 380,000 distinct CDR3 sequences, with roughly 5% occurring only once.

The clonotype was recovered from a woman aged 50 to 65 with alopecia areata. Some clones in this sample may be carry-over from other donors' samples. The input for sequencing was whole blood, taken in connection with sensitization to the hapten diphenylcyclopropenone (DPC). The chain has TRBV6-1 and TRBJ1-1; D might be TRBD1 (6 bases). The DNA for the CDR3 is TGTGCCAGCTGGGGAGGTAGGGGGAGGCGGACTGAAGCTTTCTTT. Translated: CASWGGRGRRTEAFF.